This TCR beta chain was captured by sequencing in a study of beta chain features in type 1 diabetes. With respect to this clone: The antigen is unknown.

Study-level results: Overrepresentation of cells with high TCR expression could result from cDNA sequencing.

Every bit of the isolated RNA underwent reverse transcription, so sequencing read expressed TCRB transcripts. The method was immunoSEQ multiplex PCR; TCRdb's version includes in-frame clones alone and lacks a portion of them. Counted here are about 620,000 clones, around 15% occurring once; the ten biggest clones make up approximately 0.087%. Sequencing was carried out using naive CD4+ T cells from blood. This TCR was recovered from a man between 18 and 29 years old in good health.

The DNA of the CDR3 is TGTGCCAGCAGCGTAGACGGCCAGGGGAACACTGAAGCTTTCTTT. Residues: CASSVDGQGNTEAFF. The chain joins TRBV9 to TRBJ1-1; D may be TRBD1 (5 bases). V lost 0 bases to trimming and J lost 1 base, with 10 bases between them. Germline V gives CDR1 SGDLS, CDR2 YYNGEE. This CDR3 region has 15 residues.